Listed here is a single TCR beta chain. V was pared by 3 bases and J by 1 base, with 14 bases between. CDR3 size: 15 residues. CDR1 SGDLS and CDR2 YYNGEE come from the germline V gene. These data come from a study of shared T cell receptors in the human thymus. Sequenced by immunoSEQ multiplex PCR; TCRdb stores in-frame clones only, minus some. The sample includes around 730,000 clones, around 85% of them seen just once. These data were likewise used in another study, on human thymus T cells. Turning to that study: Healthy Finnish infants undergoing corrective surgery for congenital heart defects were the donors. Thymus was obtained from resections taken during corrective heart surgery. Apparent bias marked the V and J gene usage of thymic and blood repertoires.

The chain employs TRBV9 and TRBJ2-7; tentatively, D is TRBD1 (5 bases). The source material was thymocytes. The clonotype comes from a girl in the first two years of life with a congenital heart defect. CDR3: CASSGAGKESYEQYF. In DNA, the CDR3 is TGTGCCAGCAGCGGGGCAGGGAAAGAGTCCTACGAGCAGTACTTC.